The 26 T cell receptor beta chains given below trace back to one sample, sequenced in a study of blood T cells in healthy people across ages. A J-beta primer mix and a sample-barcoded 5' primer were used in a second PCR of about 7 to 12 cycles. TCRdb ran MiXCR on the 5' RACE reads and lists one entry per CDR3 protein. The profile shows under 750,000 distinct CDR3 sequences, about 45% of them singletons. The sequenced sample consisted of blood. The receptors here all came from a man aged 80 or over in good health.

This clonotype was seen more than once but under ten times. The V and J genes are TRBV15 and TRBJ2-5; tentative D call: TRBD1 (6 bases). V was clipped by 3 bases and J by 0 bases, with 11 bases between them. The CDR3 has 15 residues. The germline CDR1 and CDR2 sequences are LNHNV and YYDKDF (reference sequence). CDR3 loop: CATSSRTDHQETQYF. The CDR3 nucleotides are TGTGCCACCAGCAGCCGGACAGACCACCAAGAGACCCAGTACTTC.

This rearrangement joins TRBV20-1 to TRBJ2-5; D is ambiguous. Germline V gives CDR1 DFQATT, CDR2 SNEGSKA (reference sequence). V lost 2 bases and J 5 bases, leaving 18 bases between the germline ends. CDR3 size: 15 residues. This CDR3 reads CSARFQLGFGETQYF. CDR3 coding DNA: TGCAGTGCTAGATTCCAATTGGGGTTTGGGGAGACCCAGTACTTC.

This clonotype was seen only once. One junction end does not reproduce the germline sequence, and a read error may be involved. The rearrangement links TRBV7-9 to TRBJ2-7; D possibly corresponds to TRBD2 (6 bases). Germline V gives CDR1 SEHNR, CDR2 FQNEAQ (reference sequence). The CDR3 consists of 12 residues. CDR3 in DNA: TGTGCCAGCAGCAATTCGGGAGACGAGCAGAACTTC. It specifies CASSNSGDEQNF. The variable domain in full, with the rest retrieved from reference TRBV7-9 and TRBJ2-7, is DTGVSQNPRHKITKRGQNVTFRCDPISEHNRLYWYRQTLGQGPEFLTYFQNEAQLEKSRLLSDRFSAERPKGSFSTLEIQRTEQGDSAMYLCASSNSGDEQNFGPGTRLTVT.

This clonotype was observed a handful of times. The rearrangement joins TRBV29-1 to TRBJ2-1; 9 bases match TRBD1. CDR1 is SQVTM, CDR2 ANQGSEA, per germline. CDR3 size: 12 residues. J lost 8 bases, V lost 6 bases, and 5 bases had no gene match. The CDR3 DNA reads TGCAGCGTGACTACAGGGGGCCATGAGCAGTTCTTC. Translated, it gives CSVTTGGHEQFF.

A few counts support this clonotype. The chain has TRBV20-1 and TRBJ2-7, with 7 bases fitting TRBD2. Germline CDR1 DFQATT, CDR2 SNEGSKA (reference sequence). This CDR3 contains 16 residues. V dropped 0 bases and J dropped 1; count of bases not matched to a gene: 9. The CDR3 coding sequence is TGCAGTGCTAGAGAGCCGGTAATAGCGGGTTCCTACGAGCAGTACTTC. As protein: CSAREPVIAGSYEQYF.

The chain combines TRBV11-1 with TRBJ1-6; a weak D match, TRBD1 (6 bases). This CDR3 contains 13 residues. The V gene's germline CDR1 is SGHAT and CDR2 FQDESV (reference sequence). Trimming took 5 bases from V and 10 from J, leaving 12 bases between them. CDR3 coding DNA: TGTGCCAGCAGCGTGCACAGGGACTCACCCCTCCACTTT. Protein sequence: CASSVHRDSPLHF.

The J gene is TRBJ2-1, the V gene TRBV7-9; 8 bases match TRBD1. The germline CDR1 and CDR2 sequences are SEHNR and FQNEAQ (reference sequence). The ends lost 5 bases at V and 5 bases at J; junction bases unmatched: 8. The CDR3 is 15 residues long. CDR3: CASSKQGGFNNEQFF. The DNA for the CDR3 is TGTGCCAGCAGCAAACAGGGGGGCTTTAACAATGAGCAGTTCTTC.

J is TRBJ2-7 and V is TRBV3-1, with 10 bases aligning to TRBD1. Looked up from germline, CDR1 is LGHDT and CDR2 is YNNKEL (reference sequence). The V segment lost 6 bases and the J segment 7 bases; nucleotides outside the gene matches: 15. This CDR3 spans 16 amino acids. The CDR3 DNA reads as TGTGCCAGCAGTTCCATTCCGGGACAGGGGTCATGGGAGCAGTACTTC. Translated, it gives CASSSIPGQGSWEQYF.

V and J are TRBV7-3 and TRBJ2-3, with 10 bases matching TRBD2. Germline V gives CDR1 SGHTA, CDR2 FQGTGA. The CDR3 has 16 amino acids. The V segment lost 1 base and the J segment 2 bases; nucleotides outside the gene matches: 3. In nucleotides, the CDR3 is TGTGCCAGCAGCTTAAGCCTAGCGGGAGACACAGATACGCAGTATTTT. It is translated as CASSLSLAGDTDTQYF. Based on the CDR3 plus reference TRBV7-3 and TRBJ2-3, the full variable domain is GAGVSQTPSNKVTEKGKYVELRCDPISGHTALYWYRQSLGQGPEFLIYFQGTGAADDSGLPNDRFFAVRPEGSVSTLKIQRTERGDSAVYLCASSLSLAGDTDTQYFGPGTRLTVL.

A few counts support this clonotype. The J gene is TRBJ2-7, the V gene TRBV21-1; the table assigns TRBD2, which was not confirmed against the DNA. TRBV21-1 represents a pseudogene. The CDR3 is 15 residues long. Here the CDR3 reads CASSPLEVLFYEQYF. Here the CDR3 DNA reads TGTGCCAGCAGCCCGCTCGAGGTTCTTTTCTACGAGCAGTACTTC.

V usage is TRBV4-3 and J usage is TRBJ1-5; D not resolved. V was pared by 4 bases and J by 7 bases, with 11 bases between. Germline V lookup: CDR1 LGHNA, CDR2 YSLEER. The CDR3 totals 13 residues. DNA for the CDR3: TGCGCCAGCAGCCCCCTGATTGGACAGCCCCAGCATTTT. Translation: CASSPLIGQPQHF.

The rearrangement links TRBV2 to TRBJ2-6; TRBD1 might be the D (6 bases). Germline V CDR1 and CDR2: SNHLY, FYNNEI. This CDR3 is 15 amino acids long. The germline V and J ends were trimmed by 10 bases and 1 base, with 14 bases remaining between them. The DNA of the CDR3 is TGTGCCACCAAACGAGGGGGATCTGGGGCCAACGTCCTGACTTTC. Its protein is CATKRGGSGANVLTF.

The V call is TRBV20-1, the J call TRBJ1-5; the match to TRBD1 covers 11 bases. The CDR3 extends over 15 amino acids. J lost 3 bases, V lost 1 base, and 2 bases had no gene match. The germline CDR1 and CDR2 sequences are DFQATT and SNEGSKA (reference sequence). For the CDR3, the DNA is TGCAGTGCTAGAGGGACAGGGGGCTACAATCAGCCCCAGCATTTT. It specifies CSARGTGGYNQPQHF.

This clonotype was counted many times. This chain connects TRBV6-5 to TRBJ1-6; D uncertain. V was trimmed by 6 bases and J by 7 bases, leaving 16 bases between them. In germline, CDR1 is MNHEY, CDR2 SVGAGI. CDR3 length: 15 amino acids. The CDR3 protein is CASRLVMGKNSPLHF. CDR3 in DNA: TGTGCCAGCAGGCTAGTGATGGGGAAAAATTCACCCCTCCACTTT.

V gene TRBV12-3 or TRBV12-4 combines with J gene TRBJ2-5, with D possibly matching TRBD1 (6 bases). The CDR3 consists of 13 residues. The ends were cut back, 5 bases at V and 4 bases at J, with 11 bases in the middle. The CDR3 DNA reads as TGTGCCAGCAGTGTGTGGGGGCGAGAGACCCAGTACTTC. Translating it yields CASSVWGRETQYF.

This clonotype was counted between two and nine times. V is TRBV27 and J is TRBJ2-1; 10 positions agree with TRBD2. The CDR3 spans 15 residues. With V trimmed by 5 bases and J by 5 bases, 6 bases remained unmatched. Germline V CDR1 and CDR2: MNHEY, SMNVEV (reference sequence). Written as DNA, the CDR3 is TGTGCCAGCAGTCTACTAGCGGGGTTCAACAATGAGCAGTTCTTC. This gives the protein CASSLLAGFNNEQFF.

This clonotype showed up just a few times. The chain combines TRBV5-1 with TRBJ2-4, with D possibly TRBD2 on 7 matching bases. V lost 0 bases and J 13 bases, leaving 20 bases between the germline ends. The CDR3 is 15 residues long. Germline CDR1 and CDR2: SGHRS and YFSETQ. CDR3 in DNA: TGCGCCAGCAGCTTGGCCGCAGCGGGACAAAATGAGCAGTACTTC. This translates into CASSLAAAGQNEQYF.

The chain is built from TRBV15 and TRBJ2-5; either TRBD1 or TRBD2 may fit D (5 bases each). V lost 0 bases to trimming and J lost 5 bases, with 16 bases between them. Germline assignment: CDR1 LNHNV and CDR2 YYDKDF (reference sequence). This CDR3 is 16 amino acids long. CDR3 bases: TGTGCCACCAGCAGAGATTACCAGGGAGCAATGGAGACCCAGTACTTC. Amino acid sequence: CATSRDYQGAMETQYF.

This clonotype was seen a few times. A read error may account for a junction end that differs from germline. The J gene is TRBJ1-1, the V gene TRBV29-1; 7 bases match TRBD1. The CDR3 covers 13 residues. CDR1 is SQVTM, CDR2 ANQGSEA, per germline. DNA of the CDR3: TGCAGCGCCCTGGCAGGGGGGGACACTGAGGCTTTCTTT. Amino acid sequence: CSALAGGDTEAFF. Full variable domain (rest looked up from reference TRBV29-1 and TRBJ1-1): SAVISQKPSRDICQRGTSLTIQCQVDSQVTMMFWYRQQPGQSLTLIATANQGSEATYESGFVIDKFPISRPNLTFSTLTVSNMSPEDSSIYLCSALAGGDTEAFFGQGTRLTVV.

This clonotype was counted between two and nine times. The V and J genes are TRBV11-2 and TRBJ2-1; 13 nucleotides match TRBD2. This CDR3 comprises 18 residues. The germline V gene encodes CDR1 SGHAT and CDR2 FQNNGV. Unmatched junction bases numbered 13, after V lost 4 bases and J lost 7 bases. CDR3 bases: TGTGCCAGCAGCTCCCGGACTAGCGGGAGCCACTTTTGGAATGAGCAGTTCTTC. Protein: CASSSRTSGSHFWNEQFF.

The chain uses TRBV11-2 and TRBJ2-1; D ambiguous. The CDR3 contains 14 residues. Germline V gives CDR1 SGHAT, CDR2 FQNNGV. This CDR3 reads CACAAAAFSNEQFF. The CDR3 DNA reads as TGTGCTTGCGCGGCAGCTGCTTTCTCCAATGAGCAGTTCTTC.

The CDR3 spells CATNEGAPQETQYF. As DNA, the CDR3 is TGTGCCACCAATGAAGGGGCACCCCAAGAGACCCAGTACTTC. The V and J genes are TRBV6-2 or TRBV6-3 and TRBJ2-5, with D possibly being TRBD1 (5 bases). This CDR3 has 14 residues. The V end was cut by 10 bases, the J end by 1 base, with 16 bases between. Per germline, CDR1 MNHEY and CDR2 SVGEGT.

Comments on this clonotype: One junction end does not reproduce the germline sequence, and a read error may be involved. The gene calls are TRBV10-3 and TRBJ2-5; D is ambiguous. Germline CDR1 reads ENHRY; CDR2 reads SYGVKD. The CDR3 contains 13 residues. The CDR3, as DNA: TGTGCCATCAGTGATAGGCAGGCGGAGACCCGGTACTTC. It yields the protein CAISDRQAETRYF.

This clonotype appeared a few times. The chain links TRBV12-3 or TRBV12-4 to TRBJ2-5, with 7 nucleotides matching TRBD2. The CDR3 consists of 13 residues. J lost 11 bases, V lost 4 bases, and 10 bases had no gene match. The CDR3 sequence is CASSYGPAGEQYF. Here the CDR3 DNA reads TGTGCCAGCAGTTACGGACCCGCGGGGGAGCAGTACTTC.

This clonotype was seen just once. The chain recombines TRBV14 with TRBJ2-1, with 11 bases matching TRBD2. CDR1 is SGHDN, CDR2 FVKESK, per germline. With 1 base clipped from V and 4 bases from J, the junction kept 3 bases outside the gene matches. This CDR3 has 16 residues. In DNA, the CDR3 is TGTGCCAGCAGCCAAGCGGCTAGCGGGAGGTACAATGAGCAGTTCTTC. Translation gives CASSQAASGRYNEQFF.

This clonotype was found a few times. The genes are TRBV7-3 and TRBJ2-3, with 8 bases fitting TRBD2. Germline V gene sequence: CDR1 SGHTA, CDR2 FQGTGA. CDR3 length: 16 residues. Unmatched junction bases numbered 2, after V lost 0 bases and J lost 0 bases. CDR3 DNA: TGTGCCAGCAGCTTAACGGCTAGCGGGAGCACAGATACGCAGTATTTT. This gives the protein CASSLTASGSTDTQYF.